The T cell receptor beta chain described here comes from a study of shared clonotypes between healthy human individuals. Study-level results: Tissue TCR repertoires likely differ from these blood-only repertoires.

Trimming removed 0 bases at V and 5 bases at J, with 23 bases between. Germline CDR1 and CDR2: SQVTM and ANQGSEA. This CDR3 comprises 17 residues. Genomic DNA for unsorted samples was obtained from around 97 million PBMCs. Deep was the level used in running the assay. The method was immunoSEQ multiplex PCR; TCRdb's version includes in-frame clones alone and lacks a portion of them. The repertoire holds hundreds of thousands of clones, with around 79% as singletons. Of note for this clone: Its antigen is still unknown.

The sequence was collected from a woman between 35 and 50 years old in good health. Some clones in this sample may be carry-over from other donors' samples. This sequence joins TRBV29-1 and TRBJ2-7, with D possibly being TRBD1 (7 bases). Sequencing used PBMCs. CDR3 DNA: TGCAGCGTTGAAGAACAGGGGAGGCACCAGCTTCTGCACGAGCAGTACTTC. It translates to CSVEEQGRHQLLHEQYF.